The 22 T cell receptor beta chains below were found in one sample sequenced in a study of blood T cell repertoires in COVID-19. Clones were sequenced by immunoSEQ multiplex PCR, and TCRdb holds only the in-frame ones, with some missing. The sample records around 120,000 clones, roughly 80% being singletons. The sequencing input was peripheral blood. These receptors all stem from a man aged 25-45 years with acute or convalescent COVID-19.

CDR3 coding DNA: TGTGCCAGCACCGTCAGGGAGGACGGCGGGGAGCTGTTTTTT. This sequence encodes CASTVREDGGELFF. This chain connects TRBV6-5 to TRBJ2-2; tentatively, D is TRBD2 (6 bases). From germline, CDR1 is MNHEY and CDR2 SVGAGI. V shed 7 bases and J shed 7 bases, with 16 bases lying between them. This CDR3 has 14 amino acids.

This chain joins TRBV2 and TRBJ2-7; 7 nucleotides align to TRBD2. The germline V gene encodes CDR1 SNHLY and CDR2 FYNNEI. The CDR3 loop spans 15 amino acids. Germline trimming cut 6 bases from V and 7 bases from J; bases unmatched to any gene: 15. The DNA of the CDR3 is TGTGCCAGCAGCTCCCCGGGACTACCGAACGGGGAGCAGTACGTC. Its protein is CASSSPGLPNGEQYV.

The V and J genes are TRBV6-1 and TRBJ2-5; TRBD2 matches 7 bases. Per the germline V gene, CDR1 is MNHNS and CDR2 is SASEGT. The CDR3 extends over 14 amino acids. V gave up 0 bases and J gave up 4 bases; unmatched junction bases: 2. The CDR3 region is CASSEAWGGETQYF. CDR3 in DNA: TGTGCCAGCAGTGAAGCGTGGGGGGGAGAGACCCAGTACTTC.

V is TRBV7-8 and J is TRBJ2-7, with 8 bases matching TRBD1. There are 15 residues in the CDR3. Germline-derived CDR1 and CDR2 are SGHVS and FQNEAQ. V lost 1 base, J lost 2 bases, and 4 bases stayed unmatched. The CDR3 region has the DNA TGTGCCAGCAGCTTAGGGCAGGGGGCCCCCTACGAGCAGTACGTC. Translation gives CASSLGQGAPYEQYV.

The chain is built from TRBV2 and TRBJ2-5; TRBD1 might be the D (6 bases). Germline CDR1 reads SNHLY; CDR2 reads FYNNEI. The CDR3 spans 15 residues. V lost 1 base to trimming and J lost 2 bases, with 11 bases between them. CDR3 region: CASSEGRGRQETQYF. CDR3 bases: TGTGCCAGCAGTGAAGGCAGGGGTCGGCAAGAGACCCAGTACTTC.

The chain uses TRBV20-1 and TRBJ2-3, with TRBD2 matching 8 bases. The J segment lost 2 bases and the V segment lost 3 bases, leaving 7 bases of the junction unmatched. The CDR3 sequence is 15 residues long. From germline, CDR1 is DFQATT and CDR2 SNEGSKA (reference sequence). CDR3 in DNA: TGCAGTGCTAGTGGCGGGAGGTTGCCCACAGATACGCAGTATTTT. Amino acid sequence: CSASGGRLPTDTQYF.

The chain uses TRBV27 and TRBJ1-3; maybe TRBD1 (5 bases). CDR1 is MNHEY and CDR2 is SMNVEV in the germline V gene (reference sequence). V gave up 5 bases and J gave up 6 bases, with 17 bases separating them. This CDR3 is built from 15 residues. The CDR3 here is CASSPDRDGKNTIYF. Here the CDR3 DNA reads TGTGCCAGCAGTCCAGACAGAGACGGCAAAAACACCATATATTTT.

The chain combines TRBV4-1 with TRBJ2-1; D perhaps matches TRBD1 (6 bases). The ends were cut back, 2 bases at V and 0 bases at J, with 11 bases in the middle. The CDR3 runs to 16 residues. Germline values: CDR1 MGHRA, CDR2 YSYEKL. The CDR3 nucleotides are TGCGCCAGCAGCCAAACAGCGGACAGCTCCTACAATGAGCAGTTCTTC. Translated: CASSQTADSSYNEQFF.

The rearrangement uses TRBV27 and TRBJ2-1; 8 bases align to TRBD2. Looked up from germline, CDR1 is MNHEY and CDR2 is SMNVEV (reference sequence). This CDR3 comprises 14 residues. J gave up 1 base and V 7 bases, and 3 bases lay outside the gene matches. CDR3 sequence reads: CASTASGSYNEQFF. CDR3 DNA sequence: TGTGCCAGCACCGCTAGCGGGTCCTACAATGAGCAGTTCTTC.

The V gene is TRBV9, the J gene TRBJ2-1; unclear D gene. Germline V gene data show CDR1 as SGDLS and CDR2 as YYNGEE. V was clipped by 4 bases and J by 2 bases, with 4 bases between them. The CDR3 totals 12 residues. In DNA, the CDR3 is TGTGCCAGCAGCCCGGCCTACAATGAGCAGTTCTTC. Its translation: CASSPAYNEQFF.

The chain has TRBV14 and TRBJ1-6; TRBD1 might be the D (6 bases). This CDR3 has 15 amino acids. Per the germline V gene, CDR1 is SGHDN and CDR2 is FVKESK. With 2 bases removed from V and 7 bases from J, the gap between germline ends came to 12 bases. Written as DNA, the CDR3 is TGTGCCAGCAGCCAAATGGGGACAAGAAATTCACCCCTCCACTTT. The encoded protein is CASSQMGTRNSPLHF.

The chain has TRBV3-1 (or the pseudogene TRBV3-2) and TRBJ1-1; 9 positions agree with TRBD1. The CDR3 runs to 14 residues. Per the germline V gene, CDR1 is LGHDT and CDR2 is YNNKEL (reference sequence). The junction had 4 bases not matched to a gene; V was cut back by 4 bases and J by 4 bases. As DNA, the CDR3 is TGTGCCAGCAGCCTCGGGACAGGGACCACTGAAGCTTTCTTT. Translation: CASSLGTGTTEAFF.

This clone was found once. This chain links TRBV6-1 with TRBJ2-7; possible D gene TRBD1, 5 bases. The CDR3 covers 14 residues. Trimming removed 3 bases from V and 3 bases from J, with 12 bases in between. Germline-derived CDR1 and CDR2 are MNHNS and SASEGT. The CDR3 is CASSEQGSVYEQYV. The CDR3 coding sequence is TGTGCCAGCAGTGAGCAGGGTTCGGTCTACGAGCAGTACGTC.

This clone appeared a single time. The chain couples TRBV10-3 to TRBJ1-1; TRBD1 aligns across 7 bases. The CDR3 consists of 15 residues. Germline CDR1 ENHRY, CDR2 SYGVKD. V shed 6 bases, J shed 6 bases, and the junction held 13 bases outside the gene matches. The CDR3 is CAISNKQGRLPEAFF. For the CDR3, the DNA is TGTGCCATCAGCAACAAACAGGGGCGGCTCCCTGAAGCTTTCTTT.

This clone has just one count. The chain has TRBV6-4 and TRBJ2-7; D perhaps matches TRBD1 (5 bases). V was pared by 5 bases and J by 3 bases, with 20 bases between. Per germline, CDR1 MRHNA and CDR2 SNTAGT. The CDR3 extends over 16 amino acids. The CDR3 region is CASSPFKIRANYEQYF. The CDR3 DNA is TGTGCCAGCAGTCCCTTTAAGATCAGGGCAAACTACGAGCAGTACTTC.

CDR3 loop: CASSKTGTGELFF. CDR3 sequence (DNA): TGTGCCAGCAGTAAGACAGGCACCGGGGAGCTGTTTTTT. The rearrangement uses TRBV6-5 and TRBJ2-2, with D possibly matching TRBD1 (6 bases). The CDR3 is 13 residues long. The germline CDR1 and CDR2 sequences are MNHEY and SVGAGI. V was clipped by 5 bases and J by 4 bases, with 8 bases between them.

The V gene is TRBV21-1, the J gene TRBJ2-1; the tabulated D call, TRBD2, remains unverified against the DNA. TRBV21-1 is shown as a pseudogene. The CDR3 covers 16 residues. DNA of the CDR3: TGTGCCAGCAGCAAAGCGGGGCCTAGCGGCTACAATGAGCAGTTCTTC. Its protein is CASSKAGPSGYNEQFF.

This clone has only a few counts. CDR3 in amino acids: CASSDNRVQGTEAFF. The CDR3 DNA reads as TGTGCCAGCAGTGACAACAGGGTTCAGGGCACTGAAGCTTTCTTT. The rearrangement joins TRBV2 to TRBJ1-1; a possible D gene is TRBD1 (6 bases). Germline V gene lookup returns CDR1 SNHLY and CDR2 FYNNEI. The CDR3 covers 15 residues. The ends were cut back, 3 bases at V and 4 bases at J, with 15 bases in the middle. Filled out from reference TRBV2 and TRBJ1-1, the complete variable domain reads EPEVTQTPSHQVTQMGQEVILRCVPISNHLYFYWYRQILGQKVEFLVSFYNNEISEKSEIFDDQFSVERPDGSNFTLKIRSTKLEDSAMYFCASSDNRVQGTEAFFGQGTRLTVV.

Relative to its sample, this clone is medium-sized (0.01 to 0.1%). The sample contains more than one DNA sequence encoding this CDR3. The rearrangement joins TRBV6-6 to TRBJ1-3; 8 positions agree with TRBD1. V shed 6 bases, J shed 4 bases, and the junction held 5 bases outside the gene matches. There are 14 residues in the CDR3. Germline lookup yields CDR1 MNHNY and CDR2 SVGAGI (reference sequence). In DNA, the CDR3 is TGTGCCAGCAGCTATGGACAGGGAGGAAACACCATATATTTT. It codes for CASSYGQGGNTIYF.

This clone was recorded once. The chain is built from TRBV3-1 (or the pseudogene TRBV3-2) and TRBJ1-5; D might be TRBD1 (6 bases). The CDR3 sequence is 14 residues long. V lost 1 base to trimming and J lost 7 bases, with 11 bases between them. The V gene's germline CDR1 is LGHDT and CDR2 YNNKEL (reference sequence). The DNA of the CDR3 is TGTGCCAGCAGCCAAGGGGGGGGCTGGCAGCCCCAGCATTTT. It encodes CASSQGGGWQPQHF.

The gene calls are TRBV12-3 or TRBV12-4 and TRBJ1-1, with a tentative D call TRBD1 (5 bases). The CDR3 spans 13 residues. The germline V and J ends were trimmed by 3 bases and 4 bases, with 9 bases remaining between them. Here the CDR3 DNA reads TGTGCCAGCAGTTTCCGGGGGACCACTGAAGCTTTCTTT. It encodes CASSFRGTTEAFF.

The chain uses TRBV7-9 and TRBJ2-2, with D tentatively TRBD2 (6 bases). This CDR3 is 16 amino acids long. Trimming stripped 2 bases from V and 3 bases from J, with 13 bases between. Germline V CDR1 and CDR2: SEHNR, FQNEAQ (reference sequence). The CDR3 DNA follows: TGTGCCAGCAGCTTATCAGCTCAGCGGGACACCGGGGAGCTGTTTTTT. It codes for CASSLSAQRDTGELFF.